This entry lists 4 T cell receptor beta chains sequenced from one sample in a study of shared clonotypes between healthy human individuals. Profiling relied on immunoSEQ multiplex PCR, and the TCRdb table lists in-frame clones only, not all of them. There are 2 million to 2.5 million clones in the sample; approximately 95% occur only once, and 0.39% lies in the top ten. The material sequenced was naive CD4+ T cells from PBMCs. Subset described: CD45RA+ positively selected. The receptors originated from a man between 18 and 29 years old in good health. Some clones in this sample may be carry-over from other donors' samples.

The chain's CDR3 is CASSWPTGAYGYTF. As DNA, the CDR3 is TGTGCCAGCAGCTGGCCGACAGGTGCATATGGCTACACCTTC. The J gene is TRBJ1-2, the V gene TRBV28; D is possibly TRBD1 (6 bases). CDR3 size: 14 residues. Germline lookup yields CDR1 MDHEN and CDR2 SYDVKM. The V end lost 6 bases, the J end lost 5 bases, and 16 bases lay between the germline ends.

This clone was detected only once. J is TRBJ1-3 and V is TRBV6-4; D not resolved. Germline CDR1 and CDR2: MRHNA and SNTAGT. V lost 6 bases and J 6 bases, leaving 24 bases between the germline ends. There are 17 residues in the CDR3. DNA of the CDR3: TGTGCCAGCAGCCCACCAACGGACGGATTAATCTTAAACACCATATATTTT. Its translation: CASSPPTDGLILNTIYF.

This sequence joins TRBV5-1 and TRBJ2-5; 7 bases fit TRBD1. With 5 bases clipped from V and 2 bases from J, the junction kept 9 bases outside the gene matches. The CDR3 is 15 amino acids. The germline V gene has CDR1 SGHRS and CDR2 YFSETQ. For the CDR3, the DNA is TGCGCCAGCAGGCCGACAGGGCAGGGGCAAGAGACCCAGTACTTC. As protein: CASRPTGQGQETQYF.

The genes are TRBV6-6 and TRBJ1-5, with D perhaps matching TRBD1 (5 bases). Looked up from germline, CDR1 is MNHNY and CDR2 is SVGAGI (reference sequence). Trimming left V 5 bases short and J 5 bases short, with 10 bases between. The CDR3 loop spans 13 amino acids. The CDR3: CASSGGRDQPQHF. As DNA, the CDR3 is TGTGCCAGCAGTGGGGGTAGAGATCAGCCCCAGCATTTT.